The 16 T cell receptor beta chains below come from one sample, sequenced in a study of blood T cell repertoires in COVID-19. This table comes from immunoSEQ multiplex PCR, and its TCRdb copy is limited to in-frame clones, with some not included. The sample lists more than 200,000 clones, 80% to 90% seen once, with roughly 2% in the top ten. Sequenced material: peripheral blood. These receptors all stem from a woman aged 50 to 60 with acute or convalescent COVID-19.

J is TRBJ2-1 and V is TRBV18; 9 nucleotides agree with TRBD1. The length of the CDR3 is 16 residues. The V gene end was trimmed by 4 bases and the J gene end by 0 bases; junction bases not matched to a gene: 4. From germline, CDR1 is KGHSH and CDR2 LQKENI. Here the CDR3 reads CASSQLQGASYNEQFF. CDR3 DNA: TGTGCCAGCTCACAATTACAGGGGGCCTCCTACAATGAGCAGTTCTTC.

CDR3 region: CASSSRGLGTGELFF. The CDR3, as DNA: TGTGCCAGCAGCTCGAGGGGGCTAGGCACCGGGGAGCTGTTTTTT. The chain has TRBV5-4 and TRBJ2-2; 7 bases are a match to TRBD1. With 3 bases clipped from V and 4 bases from J, the junction kept 6 bases outside the gene matches. This CDR3 comprises 15 residues. Germline V CDR1 and CDR2: SGHNT, YYREEE (reference sequence).

The genes are TRBV7-6 and TRBJ1-1; D call uncertain. The germline V gene encodes CDR1 SGHVS and CDR2 FNYEAQ. The CDR3 totals 13 residues. The V end was cut by 2 bases, the J end by 3 bases, with 7 bases between. The CDR3 spells CASSLFTDTEAFF. CDR3 DNA sequence: TGTGCCAGCAGCTTATTTACTGACACTGAAGCTTTCTTT.

The chain combines TRBV5-1 with TRBJ1-3; D is unclear. CDR1 SGHRS and CDR2 YFSETQ come from the germline V gene. V lost 0 bases, J lost 0 bases, and 7 bases lay in between. The CDR3 spans 15 residues. Here the CDR3 reads CASSLDRSSGNTIYF. Written as DNA, the CDR3 is TGCGCCAGCAGCTTGGATCGTAGCTCTGGAAACACCATATATTTT.

The chain employs TRBV3-1 (or the pseudogene TRBV3-2) and TRBJ1-6, with 7 bases lining up with TRBD1. The CDR3 is 15 amino acids. Germline CDR1 and CDR2: LGHDT and YNNKEL (reference sequence). The trim removed 1 base at V and 8 bases at J, leaving 5 bases unmatched. The CDR3 coding sequence is TGTGCCAGCAGCCAAGTAAGGACAGGTTATTCACCCCTCCACTTT. Translated: CASSQVRTGYSPLHF.

The rearrangement joins TRBV29-1 to TRBJ2-7, with 7 nucleotides matching TRBD1. Trimming removed 4 bases from V and 5 bases from J; junction bases left unmatched: 14. Germline-derived CDR1 and CDR2 are SQVTM and ANQGSEA. The CDR3 sequence is 15 residues long. Here the CDR3 DNA reads TGCAGCGTTGTTAATCCGTCACTAGGGGGCGACGAGCAGTACTTC. This sequence encodes CSVVNPSLGGDEQYF.

This clone was found many times. V is TRBV3-1 (or the pseudogene TRBV3-2) and J is TRBJ2-7, with 9 bases aligning to TRBD2. The germline V gene has CDR1 LGHDT and CDR2 YNNKEL (reference sequence). The CDR3 runs to 16 residues. V lost 0 bases, J lost 6 bases, and 9 bases stayed unmatched. CDR3: CASSQEGSGSGGEQYF. Written as DNA, the CDR3 is TGTGCCAGCAGCCAAGAGGGTAGCGGGAGTGGGGGCGAGCAGTACTTC.

This chain links TRBV3-1 (or the pseudogene TRBV3-2) with TRBJ1-1; TRBD1 might be the D (5 bases). Germline CDR1 reads LGHDT; CDR2 reads YNNKEL (reference sequence). V lost 5 bases to trimming and J lost 7 bases, with 11 bases between them. The CDR3 runs 12 residues. CDR3 amino acids: CASSSRGGEAFF. CDR3 DNA: TGTGCCAGCAGCTCCCGCGGGGGTGAAGCTTTCTTT.

The chain links TRBV20-1 to TRBJ2-3, with 10 positions matching TRBD2. The V and J ends lost 3 bases and 6 bases, in that order; junction bases with no gene match: 15. Germline V lookup: CDR1 DFQATT, CDR2 SNEGSKA (reference sequence). The CDR3 has 17 amino acids. CDR3 nucleotide sequence: TGCAGTGCTAGTCTCGTAAGGACTAGCGGATACTTGGATACGCAGTATTTT. Its protein is CSASLVRTSGYLDTQYF.

The chain uses TRBV6-2 or TRBV6-3 and TRBJ2-6; D is perhaps TRBD1 (5 bases). V lost 6 bases and J 13 bases, leaving 16 bases between the germline ends. The CDR3 has 13 amino acids. Germline values: CDR1 MNHEY, CDR2 SVGEGT. The CDR3 sequence: CASSLDKSWVLTF. The CDR3 bases are TGTGCCAGCAGCCTGGACAAGTCATGGGTCCTGACTTTC.

The chain has TRBV5-1 and TRBJ2-5, with 8 bases aligning to TRBD2. There are 16 residues in the CDR3. V gave up 5 bases and J gave up 2 bases; unmatched junction bases: 11. Germline V gene lookup returns CDR1 SGHRS and CDR2 YFSETQ. The CDR3 protein is CASRSQVSGGQETQYF. As DNA, the CDR3 is TGCGCCAGCAGGTCCCAGGTCAGCGGGGGACAAGAGACCCAGTACTTC.

In this sample, this clone turned up a few times. This rearrangement joins TRBV2 to TRBJ1-1, with TRBD1 as a possible D gene (5 bases). Germline CDR1 and CDR2: SNHLY and FYNNEI. Deletions cut 7 bases from V and 4 bases from J, with 13 bases between. The CDR3 loop spans 13 amino acids. The CDR3 sequence is CASTSRRGTEAFF. CDR3 bases: TGTGCCAGCACCTCCCGGAGGGGCACTGAAGCTTTCTTT.

This clone was observed a few times. The chain recombines TRBV7-8 with TRBJ2-7; D possibly corresponds to TRBD1 (6 bases). Deletions cut 5 bases from V and 2 bases from J, with 13 bases between. Germline V gene data show CDR1 as SGHVS and CDR2 as FQNEAQ. The CDR3 sequence is 14 residues long. CDR3 protein: CASSPGALPYEQYF. CDR3 in DNA: TGTGCCAGCAGCCCAGGGGCCCTACCCTACGAGCAGTACTTC. Full variable domain (missing parts from reference TRBV7-8 and TRBJ2-7): GAGVSQSPRYKVAKRGQDVALRCDPISGHVSLFWYQQALGQGPEFLTYFQNEAQLDKSGLPSDRFFAERPEGSVSTLKIQRTQQEDSAVYLCASSPGALPYEQYFGPGTRLTVT.

V gene TRBV18 combines with J gene TRBJ1-3, with D unresolved. This CDR3 region has 16 residues. Germline assignment: CDR1 KGHSH and CDR2 LQKENI. V shed 5 bases and J shed 0 bases, with 14 bases lying between them. Here the CDR3 reads CASSSSDTYSGNTIYF. The CDR3 DNA sequence: TGTGCCAGCTCATCGAGTGACACCTACTCTGGAAACACCATATATTTT.

The J gene is TRBJ1-5, the V gene TRBV3-1 (or the pseudogene TRBV3-2); no clear D. With 0 bases removed from V and 0 bases from J, the gap between germline ends came to 9 bases. CDR1 is LGHDT and CDR2 is YNNKEL in the germline V gene (reference sequence). This CDR3 is 16 amino acids long. The CDR3 DNA sequence: TGTGCCAGCAGCCAAGAGAAGAGGGATAGCAATCAGCCCCAGCATTTT. It translates to CASSQEKRDSNQPQHF.

This clone was observed a few times. The V call is TRBV6-5, the J call TRBJ2-1; tentative D call: TRBD1 (5 bases). Trimming pared 6 bases from V and 1 base from J, leaving 7 bases between. Germline CDR1 MNHEY, CDR2 SVGAGI. This CDR3 has 13 amino acids. In DNA, the CDR3 is TGTGCCAGCAGACCAGGGTCCTACAATGAGCAGTTCTTC. Translating gives CASRPGSYNEQFF.